This T cell receptor (beta chain) was found in a study of shared clonotypes between healthy human individuals. This clone occurred once. Unsorted PBMC replicate PCRs used roughly 300 ng DNA, 25,000 to 30,000 T cell genomes. Sequencing on ten immunoSEQ deep assay plates was performed for unsorted PBMC DNA. Authors' processing steps: Owing to the provision of junction-only sequences devoid of quality scores by immunoSEQ, filtering differed. TCRdb's copy holds only in-frame clones and misses some; the assay was immunoSEQ multiplex PCR. That table supplies the V and J calls and clone size; D and trimming were determined from the DNA. The table shows about 520,000 clones, with over 70% occurring only once. The CDR3 is made up of 15 amino acids. Trimming at V came to 6 bases and at J to 4 bases, leaving 10 bases not matched to a gene. The V gene's germline CDR1 is MNHEY and CDR2 SVGAGI.

The sequence derives from a woman aged 40 to 50 in good health. Some clones in this sample may be carry-over from other donors' samples. Sequencing was carried out using PBMCs. The rearrangement links TRBV6-5 to TRBJ2-5; 8 positions match TRBD2. The CDR3: CASSSPREGVETQYF. The DNA of the CDR3 is TGTGCCAGCAGCTCCCCCCGGGAGGGAGTAGAGACCCAGTACTTC.